This TCR beta chain was sequenced for a study of T-cell memory formation after mild COVID-19. Whole-study context: Clusters of TCRs were largely donor specific. Whole-study findings and limits: CD4+ contracting clones lay mainly in CM and EM, CD8+ ones in EMRA. A subset of responding clones appeared in pre-infection memory, suggesting cross-reactive memory joined. Among clones contracting day 15 to 85, CD4/CD8 was balanced, whereas later expanders leaned CD4+.

TCRdb itself ran the 5' RACE reads through MiXCR, one entry per CDR3 protein. The sample includes approximately 390,000 distinct CDR3 sequences, roughly 15% of them seen just once. With regard to this clonotype: Its target is not known.

The germline V gene encodes CDR1 SGHVS and CDR2 FNYEAQ. The CDR3 length is 17 residues. Trimming took 0 bases from V and 1 from J; bases not matched to a gene: 2. The V and J genes are TRBV7-6 and TRBJ2-3, with 12 bases aligning to TRBD2. Material: PBMCs or a T cell subset sorted from them (not recorded which). This sequence originates from a young man who had mild COVID-19 (a few samples of this study predate the infection). Cell type and time point are not known. CDR3 in amino acids: CASSLALAGGRTDTQYF. For the CDR3, the DNA is TGTGCCAGCAGCTTAGCACTAGCGGGGGGACGCACAGATACGCAGTATTTT.